The 6 T cell receptor beta chains given below trace back to one sample, sequenced in a study of blood T cell repertoires in COVID-19. Generated by immunoSEQ multiplex PCR, the TCRdb table keeps only in-frame clones and is missing some. The repertoire holds about 26,000 clones, with roughly nine tenths as singletons. Sequencing input: peripheral blood. The receptor source for this set is a human donor in a cohort sampled during active COVID-19.

J is TRBJ2-5 and V is TRBV5-1, with D possibly matching TRBD1 (5 bases). Germline CDR1 SGHRS, CDR2 YFSETQ. V lost 1 base to trimming and J lost 1 base, with 8 bases between them. The CDR3 is made up of 14 amino acids. CDR3 DNA: TGCGCCAGCAGCTTGCAGGGTCCCCAAGAGACCCAGTACTTC. This gives the protein CASSLQGPQETQYF.

The chain recombines TRBV5-8 with TRBJ2-5, with TRBD2 identical over 8 bases. V lost 1 base to trimming and J lost 7 bases; unmatched junction nucleotides: 9. Per the germline V gene, CDR1 is SGHTS and CDR2 is YDEGEE. The CDR3 sequence is 15 residues long. The DNA of the CDR3 is TGTGCCAGCAGCTTGACGCGGGGGGCCCCGGGGACCCAGTACTTC. It codes for CASSLTRGAPGTQYF. The full variable domain, rest sourced from reference TRBV5-8 and TRBJ2-5, is EAGVTQSPTHLIKTRGQQATLRCSPISGHTSVYWYQQALGLGLQFLLWYDEGEERNRGNFPPRFSGRQFPNYSSELNVNALELEDSALYLCASSLTRGAPGTQYFGPGTRLLVL.

The chain recombines TRBV7-8 with TRBJ2-7; D perhaps matches TRBD1 (5 bases). Germline V gene lookup returns CDR1 SGHVS and CDR2 FQNEAQ. Trimming stripped 1 base from V and 2 bases from J, with 9 bases between. This CDR3 comprises 14 residues. Here the CDR3 reads CASSLVPGPYEQYF. In DNA, the CDR3 is TGTGCCAGCAGCTTAGTTCCAGGGCCCTACGAGCAGTACTTC.

This clone was observed once. The chain has TRBV3-1 (or the pseudogene TRBV3-2) and TRBJ2-5, with TRBD1 identical over 7 bases. The CDR3 spans 14 residues. CDR1 is LGHDT, CDR2 YNNKEL, per germline (reference sequence). Trimming removed 4 bases from V and 5 bases from J; junction bases left unmatched: 7. CDR3 sequence: CASSLNRGGETQYF. Here the CDR3 DNA reads TGTGCCAGCAGCCTCAACAGGGGCGGGGAGACCCAGTACTTC.

The rearrangement joins TRBV27 to TRBJ1-2, with TRBD1 matching 8 bases. With V trimmed by 0 bases and J by 13 bases, 10 bases remained unmatched. This CDR3 is 14 amino acids long. The germline CDR1 and CDR2 sequences are MNHEY and SMNVEV (reference sequence). The CDR3 DNA reads as TGTGCCAGCAGTTTATCGGGAGACAGGGGCGGGCGCACCTTC. Encoded protein: CASSLSGDRGGRTF.

The rearrangement joins TRBV9 to TRBJ2-3; 7 bases are a match to TRBD2. CDR1 and CDR2 (germline): SGDLS, YYNGEE. The CDR3 is 18 residues long. V was pared by 3 bases and J by 4 bases, with 17 bases of the junction left unmatched. The CDR3 loop is CASSAGPVSGFLSDTQYF. In DNA, the CDR3 is TGTGCCAGCAGCGCCGGCCCTGTTAGCGGGTTTTTGTCAGATACGCAGTATTTT.